Presented here are 14 T cell receptor beta chains from one specimen sequenced in a study of graft-versus-host responses after intestinal transplantation. Profiling relied on immunoSEQ multiplex PCR, and the TCRdb table lists in-frame clones only, not all of them. The profile shows tens of thousands of clones, roughly 90% of them singletons. The sample in question was PBMCs, obtained 26 days after transplant. The receptor source for this set is a human patient who received an intestinal transplant, so some T cells may come from the graft donor.

The chain joins TRBV9 to TRBJ2-7, with D possibly TRBD2 on 6 matching bases. The CDR3 length is 15 residues. CDR1 and CDR2 from the germline V gene are SGDLS and YYNGEE. Trimming took 2 bases from V and 5 from J, leaving 17 bases between them. This CDR3 reads CASSVLGREGNEQYF. CDR3 bases: TGTGCCAGCAGCGTGCTCGGGCGGGAAGGGAACGAGCAGTACTTC.

The gene calls are TRBV15 and TRBJ1-3; 8 bases are shared with TRBD1. This CDR3 spans 14 amino acids. Germline-derived CDR1 and CDR2 are LNHNV and YYDKDF (reference sequence). V shed 5 bases, J shed 8 bases, and the junction held 8 bases outside the gene matches. The CDR3 coding sequence is TGTGCCACCAGCCTCCGACAGGGGCATGACACCATATATTTT. Its translation: CATSLRQGHDTIYF.

The chain uses TRBV27 and TRBJ1-2; 7 bases match TRBD1. Trimming cost V 5 bases and J 8 bases; bases outside gene matches: 11. CDR1 is MNHEY, CDR2 SMNVEV, per germline (reference sequence). The CDR3 has 14 residues. The CDR3 spells CASSIGQAAIGYTF. In DNA form, the CDR3 reads TGTGCCAGCAGTATCGGACAGGCAGCGATCGGCTACACCTTC.

The genes are TRBV9 and TRBJ2-7; D is undetermined. Trimming left V 4 bases short and J 2 bases short, with 13 bases between. This CDR3 spans 14 amino acids. The V gene's germline CDR1 is SGDLS and CDR2 YYNGEE. The CDR3 protein is CASSPRGSAYEQYF. CDR3 sequence (DNA): TGTGCCAGCAGCCCTCGAGGCAGCGCCTACGAGCAGTACTTC.

The genes are TRBV27 and TRBJ1-1; maybe TRBD1 (6 bases). V was shortened by 2 bases and J by 6 bases, with 10 bases between the two germline ends. Germline V CDR1 and CDR2: MNHEY, SMNVEV (reference sequence). CDR3 size: 13 residues. The DNA for the CDR3 is TGTGCCAGCAGTTTACGGGACACTTCTGAAGCTTTCTTT. It specifies CASSLRDTSEAFF.

The V and J genes are TRBV7-9 and TRBJ2-1; 9 nucleotides line up with TRBD2. Germline CDR1 is SEHNR and CDR2 is FQNEAQ (reference sequence). The length of the CDR3 is 17 residues. Unmatched junction bases numbered 11, after V lost 3 bases and J lost 5 bases. CDR3 amino acids: CASSFLAGGPPDNEQFF. The CDR3 coding sequence is TGTGCCAGCAGCTTTCTGGCGGGGGGGCCACCCGACAATGAGCAGTTCTTC.

The V and J genes are TRBV6-1 and TRBJ2-4; 8 bases line up with TRBD1. The germline CDR1 and CDR2 sequences are MNHNS and SASEGT. The CDR3 length is 15 residues. V shed 6 bases, J shed 9 bases, and the junction held 13 bases outside the gene matches. CDR3 sequence (DNA): TGTGCCAGCAGCCCTACTCGAGGGACAGGTGGCATTCAGTACTTC. Translating gives CASSPTRGTGGIQYF.

This chain joins TRBV4-2 and TRBJ1-1; possible D gene TRBD1, 5 bases. Trimming stripped 1 base from V and 1 base from J, with 13 bases between. The CDR3 is made up of 16 amino acids. In germline, CDR1 is LGHNA, CDR2 YNFKEQ. This chain's CDR3 is CASSQGTPLANTEAFF. The DNA of the CDR3 is TGTGCCAGCAGCCAAGGGACACCCCTGGCGAACACTGAAGCTTTCTTT.

In DNA form, the CDR3 reads TGTGCCAGCAGCTTCCCCAACTCTGGGGCCAACGTCCTGACTTTC. Translation: CASSFPNSGANVLTF. The J gene is TRBJ2-6, the V gene TRBV5-4, with D unclear. V lost 2 bases and J lost 0, with 6 bases in between. This CDR3 has 15 amino acids. Germline V gives CDR1 SGHNT, CDR2 YYREEE (reference sequence).

The chain combines TRBV27 with TRBJ2-3; D uncertain. The germline V gene encodes CDR1 MNHEY and CDR2 SMNVEV (reference sequence). V lost 4 bases and J 2 bases, leaving 10 bases between the germline ends. The CDR3 consists of 14 residues. CDR3 protein: CASSSEQYTDTQYF. DNA for the CDR3: TGTGCCAGCAGTTCCGAACAGTACACAGATACGCAGTATTTT.

The chain links TRBV30 to TRBJ1-1; 9 positions match TRBD1. Germline-derived CDR1 and CDR2 are GTSNPN and SVGIG (reference sequence). Unmatched junction bases numbered 11, after V lost 3 bases and J lost 0 bases. The length of the CDR3 is 17 residues. The CDR3 is CAWSPNPGQGMNTEAFF. The CDR3 nucleotides are TGTGCCTGGAGCCCCAACCCTGGACAGGGGATGAACACTGAAGCTTTCTTT.

The chain links TRBV7-2 to TRBJ2-5, with TRBD1 matching over 12 bases. The CDR3 extends over 18 amino acids. The germline V gene encodes CDR1 SGHTA and CDR2 FQGNSA. V lost 5 bases and J lost 4; bases outside the gene matches: 14. CDR3 protein: CASSVGDRGHGLAETQYF. The DNA of the CDR3 is TGTGCCAGCAGCGTCGGGGACAGGGGGCATGGGTTAGCAGAGACCCAGTACTTC.

The V gene is TRBV6-1, the J gene TRBJ2-7, with D possibly being TRBD1 (5 bases). The CDR3 extends over 15 amino acids. Germline V gene data show CDR1 as MNHNS and CDR2 as SASEGT. Deletions cut 1 base from V and 5 bases from J, with 15 bases between. In nucleotides, the CDR3 is TGTGCCAGCAGTGAAGAGGTTCAGGGATTCGACGAGCAGTACTTC. Translating gives CASSEEVQGFDEQYF.

This chain joins TRBV27 and TRBJ2-1; the match to TRBD2 covers 8 bases. The CDR3 has 15 amino acids. Germline CDR1 reads MNHEY; CDR2 reads SMNVEV (reference sequence). V dropped 8 bases and J dropped 10; count of bases not matched to a gene: 16. Here the CDR3 DNA reads TGTGCCAGCTGCCTCTCCGGGACTAGAGGAAACGAGCAGTTCTTC. It encodes CASCLSGTRGNEQFF.